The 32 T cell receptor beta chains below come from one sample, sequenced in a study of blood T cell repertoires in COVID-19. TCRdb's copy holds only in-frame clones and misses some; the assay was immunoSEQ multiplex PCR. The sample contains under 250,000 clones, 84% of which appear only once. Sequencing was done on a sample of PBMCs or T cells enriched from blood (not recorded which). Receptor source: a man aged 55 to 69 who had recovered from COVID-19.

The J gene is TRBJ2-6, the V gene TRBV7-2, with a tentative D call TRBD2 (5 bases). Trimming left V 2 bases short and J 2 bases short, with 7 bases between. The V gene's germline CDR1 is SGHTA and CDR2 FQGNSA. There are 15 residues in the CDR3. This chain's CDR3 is CASSLLGAGANVLTF. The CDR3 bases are TGTGCCAGCAGCTTACTGGGAGCTGGGGCCAACGTCCTGACTTTC.

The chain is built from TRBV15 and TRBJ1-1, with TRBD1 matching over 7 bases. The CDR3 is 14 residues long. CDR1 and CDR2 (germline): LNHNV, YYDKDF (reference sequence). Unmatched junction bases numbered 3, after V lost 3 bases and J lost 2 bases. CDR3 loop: CATSRDRTNTEAFF. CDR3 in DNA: TGTGCCACCAGCAGGGACAGGACTAACACTGAAGCTTTCTTT. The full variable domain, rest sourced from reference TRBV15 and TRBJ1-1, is DAMVIQNPRYQVTQFGKPVTLSCSQTLNHNVMYWYQQKSSQAPKLLFHYYDKDFNNEADTPDNFQSRRPNTSFCFLDIRSPGLGDTAMYLCATSRDRTNTEAFFGQGTRLTVV.

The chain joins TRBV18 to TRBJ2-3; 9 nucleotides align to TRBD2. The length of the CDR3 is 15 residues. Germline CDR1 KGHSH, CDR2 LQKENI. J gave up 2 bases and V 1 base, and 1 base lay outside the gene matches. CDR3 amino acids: CASSPLAGDTDTQYF. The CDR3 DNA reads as TGTGCCAGCTCACCACTAGCGGGGGACACAGATACGCAGTATTTT.

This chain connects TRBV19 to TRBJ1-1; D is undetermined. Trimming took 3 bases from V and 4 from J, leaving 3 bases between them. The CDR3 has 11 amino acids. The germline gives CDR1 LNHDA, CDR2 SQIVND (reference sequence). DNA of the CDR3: TGTGCCAGTAGTATGAGCACTGAAGCTTTCTTT. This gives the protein CASSMSTEAFF.

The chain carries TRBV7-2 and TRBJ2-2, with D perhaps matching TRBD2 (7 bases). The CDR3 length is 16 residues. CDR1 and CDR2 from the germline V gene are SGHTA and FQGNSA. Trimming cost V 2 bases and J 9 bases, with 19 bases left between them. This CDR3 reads CASSLWGGANRRELFF. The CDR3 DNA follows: TGTGCCAGCAGCTTATGGGGGGGGGCCAACCGGCGGGAGCTGTTTTTT.

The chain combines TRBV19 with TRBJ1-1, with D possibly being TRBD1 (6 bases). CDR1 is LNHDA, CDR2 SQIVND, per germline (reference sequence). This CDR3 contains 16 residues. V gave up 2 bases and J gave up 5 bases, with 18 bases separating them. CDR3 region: CASSIIAGGMRTEAFF. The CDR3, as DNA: TGTGCCAGTAGTATAATAGCGGGGGGCATGAGGACTGAAGCTTTCTTT.

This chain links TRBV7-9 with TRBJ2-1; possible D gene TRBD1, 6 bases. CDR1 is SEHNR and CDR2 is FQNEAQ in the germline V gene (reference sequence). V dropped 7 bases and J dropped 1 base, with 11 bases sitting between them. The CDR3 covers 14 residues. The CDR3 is CASMGAASYNEQFF. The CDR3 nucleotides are TGTGCCAGCATGGGGGCAGCATCCTACAATGAGCAGTTCTTC.

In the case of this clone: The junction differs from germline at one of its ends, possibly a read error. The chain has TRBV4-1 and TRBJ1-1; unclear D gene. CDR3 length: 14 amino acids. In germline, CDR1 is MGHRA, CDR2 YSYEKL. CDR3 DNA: TGCGCCAGCAGTCAAGCAGAGAGGGCGGCTGAAGCTTTCTTT. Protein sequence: CASSQAERAAEAFF.

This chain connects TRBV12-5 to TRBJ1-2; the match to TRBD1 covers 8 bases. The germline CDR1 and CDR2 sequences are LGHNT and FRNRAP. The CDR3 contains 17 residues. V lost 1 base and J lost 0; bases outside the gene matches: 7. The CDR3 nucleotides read TGTGCTAGTGGTTTGGATGAGGAGACAGGGGCTAACTATGGCTACACCTTC. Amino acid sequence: CASGLDEETGANYGYTF.

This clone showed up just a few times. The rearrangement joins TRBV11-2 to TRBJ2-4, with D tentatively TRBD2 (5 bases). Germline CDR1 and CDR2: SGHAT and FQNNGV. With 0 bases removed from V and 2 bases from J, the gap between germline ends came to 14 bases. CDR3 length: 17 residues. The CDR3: CASSLDDPTGTKNIQYF. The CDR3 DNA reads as TGTGCCAGCAGCTTAGATGACCCAACCGGGACCAAAAACATTCAGTACTTC.

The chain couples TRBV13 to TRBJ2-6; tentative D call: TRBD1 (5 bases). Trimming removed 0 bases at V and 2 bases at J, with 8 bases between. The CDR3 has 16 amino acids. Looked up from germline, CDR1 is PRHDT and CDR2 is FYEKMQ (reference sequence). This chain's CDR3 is CASSLGGATGANVLTF. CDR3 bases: TGTGCCAGCAGCTTAGGAGGGGCGACTGGGGCCAACGTCCTGACTTTC.

The DNA of the CDR3 is TGTGCCAGCAGCTTGGAGCAGAACACTGAAGCTTTCTTT. This sequence encodes CASSLEQNTEAFF. This chain connects TRBV5-4 to TRBJ1-1; D not resolved. Looked up from germline, CDR1 is SGHNT and CDR2 is YYREEE (reference sequence). With 0 bases removed from V and 1 base from J, the gap between germline ends came to 4 bases. CDR3 size: 13 residues. The full variable domain, rest sourced from reference TRBV5-4 and TRBJ1-1, is ETGVTQSPTHLIKTRGQQVTLRCSSQSGHNTVSWYQQALGQGPQFIFQYYREEENGRGNFPPRFSGLQFPNYSSELNVNALELDDSALYLCASSLEQNTEAFFGQGTRLTVV.

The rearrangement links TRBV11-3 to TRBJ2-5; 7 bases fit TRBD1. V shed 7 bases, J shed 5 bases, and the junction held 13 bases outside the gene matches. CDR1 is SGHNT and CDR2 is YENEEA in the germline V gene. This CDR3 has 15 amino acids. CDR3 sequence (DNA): TGTGCCAGCACTTCCCAGACAGGGAAAGGGGAGACCCAGTACTTC. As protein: CASTSQTGKGETQYF.

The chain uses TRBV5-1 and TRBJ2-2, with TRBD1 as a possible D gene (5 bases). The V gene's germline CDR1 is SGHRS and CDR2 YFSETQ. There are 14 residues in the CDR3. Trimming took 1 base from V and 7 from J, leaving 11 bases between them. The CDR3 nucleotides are TGCGCCAGCAGCTTGCAGGGTCTAGGCGGGGAGCTGTTTTTT. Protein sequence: CASSLQGLGGELFF.

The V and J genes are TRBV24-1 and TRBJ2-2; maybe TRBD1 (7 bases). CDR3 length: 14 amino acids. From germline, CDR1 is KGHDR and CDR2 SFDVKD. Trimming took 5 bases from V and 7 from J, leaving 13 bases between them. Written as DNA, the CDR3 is TGTGCCACCAGTGCTCAGGGGGGATACGGGGAGCTGTTTTTT. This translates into CATSAQGGYGELFF.

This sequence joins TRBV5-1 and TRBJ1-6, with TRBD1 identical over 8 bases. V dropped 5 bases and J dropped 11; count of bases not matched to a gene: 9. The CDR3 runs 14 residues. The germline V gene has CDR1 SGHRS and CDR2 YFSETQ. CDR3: CASRATGVVTPLHF. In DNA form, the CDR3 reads TGCGCCAGCAGAGCGACAGGGGTGGTTACACCCCTCCACTTT.

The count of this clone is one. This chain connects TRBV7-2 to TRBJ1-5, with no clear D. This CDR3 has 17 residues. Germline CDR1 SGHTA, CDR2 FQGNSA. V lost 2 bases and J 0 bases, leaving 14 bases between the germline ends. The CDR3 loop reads CASSLRPRTFSNQPQHF. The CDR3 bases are TGTGCCAGCAGCTTACGCCCCAGAACCTTTAGCAATCAGCCCCAGCATTTT.

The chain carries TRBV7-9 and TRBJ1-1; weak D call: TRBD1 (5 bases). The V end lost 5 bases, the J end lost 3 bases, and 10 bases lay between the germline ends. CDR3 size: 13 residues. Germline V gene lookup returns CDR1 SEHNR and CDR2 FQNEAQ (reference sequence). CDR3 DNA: TGTGCCAGCAGCCCGGACACCTACACTGAAGCTTTCTTT. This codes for CASSPDTYTEAFF.

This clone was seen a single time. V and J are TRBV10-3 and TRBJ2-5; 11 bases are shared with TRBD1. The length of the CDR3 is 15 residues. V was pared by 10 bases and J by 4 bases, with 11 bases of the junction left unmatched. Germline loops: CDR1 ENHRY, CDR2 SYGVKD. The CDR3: CATEPTGTGGETQYF. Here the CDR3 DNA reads TGTGCCACCGAGCCCACCGGGACAGGGGGAGAGACCCAGTACTTC.

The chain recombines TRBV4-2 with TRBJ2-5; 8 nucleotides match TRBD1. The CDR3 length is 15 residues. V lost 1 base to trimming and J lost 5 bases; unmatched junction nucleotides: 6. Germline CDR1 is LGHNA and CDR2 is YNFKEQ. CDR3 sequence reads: CASSQVPAGGETQYF. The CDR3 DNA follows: TGTGCCAGCAGCCAAGTCCCGGCAGGGGGCGAGACCCAGTACTTC.

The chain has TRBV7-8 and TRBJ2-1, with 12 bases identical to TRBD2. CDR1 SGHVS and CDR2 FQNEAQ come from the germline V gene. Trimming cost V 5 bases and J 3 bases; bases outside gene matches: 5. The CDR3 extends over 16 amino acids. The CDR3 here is CASSGTSGGHYNEQFF. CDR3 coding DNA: TGTGCCAGCAGCGGTACTAGCGGGGGGCACTACAATGAGCAGTTCTTC.

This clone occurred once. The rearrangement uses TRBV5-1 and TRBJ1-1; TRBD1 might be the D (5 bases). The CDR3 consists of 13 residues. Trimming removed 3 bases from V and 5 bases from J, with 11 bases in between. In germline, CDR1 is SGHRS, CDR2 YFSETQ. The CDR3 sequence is CASSSRVGTEAFF. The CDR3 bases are TGCGCCAGCAGCTCCAGGGTCGGGACTGAAGCTTTCTTT.

Here the CDR3 reads CAGTPTSMSTDTQYF. The CDR3 coding sequence is TGTGCCGGCACCCCGACTAGTATGAGCACAGATACGCAGTATTTT. V is TRBV6-5 and J is TRBJ2-3; possible D gene TRBD2, 6 bases. The CDR3 is 15 residues long. Trimming left V 11 bases short and J 0 bases short, with 18 bases between. CDR1 and CDR2 (germline): MNHEY, SVGAGI.

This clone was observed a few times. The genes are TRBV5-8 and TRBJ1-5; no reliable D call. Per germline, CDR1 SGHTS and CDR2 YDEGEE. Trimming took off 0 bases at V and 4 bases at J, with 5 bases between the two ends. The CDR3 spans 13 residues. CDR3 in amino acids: CASSLVRNQPQHF. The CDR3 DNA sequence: TGTGCCAGCAGCTTGGTCAGGAATCAGCCCCAGCATTTT.

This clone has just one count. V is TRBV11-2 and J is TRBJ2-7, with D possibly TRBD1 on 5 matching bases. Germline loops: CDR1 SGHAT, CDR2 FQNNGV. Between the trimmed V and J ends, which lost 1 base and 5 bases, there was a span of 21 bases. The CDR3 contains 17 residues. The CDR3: CASSLGLWGSTANEQYF. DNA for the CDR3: TGTGCCAGCAGCTTAGGGTTGTGGGGCAGCACCGCTAACGAGCAGTACTTC.

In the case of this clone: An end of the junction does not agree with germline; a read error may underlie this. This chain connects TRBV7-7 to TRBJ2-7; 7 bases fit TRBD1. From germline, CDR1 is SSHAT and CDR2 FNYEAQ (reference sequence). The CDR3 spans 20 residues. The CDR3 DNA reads TGTGCTAGCAGCCCGCAAGGGGGCGTGACTAAGGTAGGAGAAGGGTACGAGCAGTACTTC. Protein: CASSPQGGVTKVGEGYEQYF. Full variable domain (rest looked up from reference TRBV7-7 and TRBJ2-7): GAGVSQSPRYKVTKRGQDVTLRCDPISSHATLYWYQQALGQGPEFLTYFNYEAQPDKSGLPSDRFSAERPEGSISTLTIQRTEQRDSAMYRCASSPQGGVTKVGEGYEQYFGPGTRLTVT.

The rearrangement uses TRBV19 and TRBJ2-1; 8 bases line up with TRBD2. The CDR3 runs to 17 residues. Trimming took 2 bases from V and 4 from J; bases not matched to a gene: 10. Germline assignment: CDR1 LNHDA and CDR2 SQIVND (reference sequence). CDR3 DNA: TGTGCCAGTAGTATAAAATTTCGGGGGGGGCTATACAATGAGCAGTTCTTC. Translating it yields CASSIKFRGGLYNEQFF. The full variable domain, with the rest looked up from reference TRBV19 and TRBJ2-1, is DGGITQSPKYLFRKEGQNVTLSCEQNLNHDAMYWYRQDPGQGLRLIYYSQIVNDFQKGDIAEGYSVSREKKESFPLTVTSAQKNPTAFYLCASSIKFRGGLYNEQFFGPGTRLTVL.

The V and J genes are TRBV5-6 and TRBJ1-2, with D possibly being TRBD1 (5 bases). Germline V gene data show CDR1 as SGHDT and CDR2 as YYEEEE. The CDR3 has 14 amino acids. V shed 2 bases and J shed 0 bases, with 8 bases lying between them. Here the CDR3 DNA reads TGTGCCAGCAGCTTTGGGGCCTCTAACTATGGCTACACCTTC. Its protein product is CASSFGASNYGYTF.

This chain's CDR3 is CASSVRTANEKLFF. The CDR3 DNA reads TGTGCCAGCAGTGTTAGGACAGCTAATGAAAAACTGTTTTTT. The chain couples TRBV2 to TRBJ1-4; weak D call: TRBD1 (6 bases). Germline CDR1 SNHLY, CDR2 FYNNEI. The CDR3 has 14 amino acids. Trimming removed 4 bases at V and 3 bases at J, with 9 bases between.

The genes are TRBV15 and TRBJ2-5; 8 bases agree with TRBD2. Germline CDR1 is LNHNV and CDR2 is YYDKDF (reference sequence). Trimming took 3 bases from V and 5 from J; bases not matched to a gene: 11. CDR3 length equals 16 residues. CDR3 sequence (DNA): TGTGCCACCAGCAGTGTCAAAAGCGGGGGTCGGGAGACCCAGTACTTC. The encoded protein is CATSSVKSGGRETQYF.

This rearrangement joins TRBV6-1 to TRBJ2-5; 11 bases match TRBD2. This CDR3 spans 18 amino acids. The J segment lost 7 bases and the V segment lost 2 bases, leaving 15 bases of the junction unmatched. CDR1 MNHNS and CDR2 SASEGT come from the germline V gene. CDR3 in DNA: TGTGCCAGCAGTGAATCGTATAGGCTAGCGGGGGGATCCGGGACCCAGTACTTC. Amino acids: CASSESYRLAGGSGTQYF.

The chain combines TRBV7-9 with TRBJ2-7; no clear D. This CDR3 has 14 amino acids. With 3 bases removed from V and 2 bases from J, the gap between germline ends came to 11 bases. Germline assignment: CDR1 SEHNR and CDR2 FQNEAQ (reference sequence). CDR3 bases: TGTGCCAGCAGCTTGGGTAATGAGGCCTACGAGCAGTACTTC. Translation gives CASSLGNEAYEQYF.